The next 32 T cell receptor beta chains were all read from a single sample in a study of shared clonotypes between healthy human individuals. Profiling relied on immunoSEQ multiplex PCR, and the TCRdb table lists in-frame clones only, not all of them. The sample shows approximately 2.4 million clones, 90% to 96% of them seen only once. The sample was naive CD4+ T cells sorted from blood. The sample's subset: CD45RA+ positively selected. These receptors were obtained from a man aged 18 to 29 in good health.

This sequence joins TRBV11-2 and TRBJ2-7; D is perhaps TRBD1 (6 bases). This CDR3 is 14 amino acids long. Deletions cut 2 bases from V and 2 bases from J, with 10 bases between. CDR1 and CDR2 (germline): SGHAT, FQNNGV. CDR3 loop: CASSLTQGTYEQYF. The CDR3 DNA reads TGTGCCAGCAGCTTAACCCAGGGGACCTACGAGCAGTACTTC. The full variable domain, in which reference TRBV11-2 and TRBJ2-7 provide the parts outside the CDR3, is EAGVAQSPRYKIIEKRQSVAFWCNPISGHATLYWYQQILGQGPKLLIQFQNNGVVDDSQLPKDRFSAERLKGVDSTLKIQPAKLEDSAVYLCASSLTQGTYEQYFGPGTRLTVT.

V usage is TRBV27 and J usage is TRBJ2-7; D gene ambiguous. Germline V gene data show CDR1 as MNHEY and CDR2 as SMNVEV (reference sequence). V was cut by 4 bases and J by 8 bases, with 18 bases left in between. The CDR3 spans 14 residues. Here the CDR3 DNA reads TGTGCCAGCAGTTCATCATTTGTCTCGAAAAAGCAGTACTTC. It codes for CASSSSFVSKKQYF.

V and J are TRBV15 and TRBJ1-6, with D unresolved. Deletions cut 4 bases from V and 5 bases from J, with 15 bases between. The CDR3 spans 16 residues. Germline lookup yields CDR1 LNHNV and CDR2 YYDKDF (reference sequence). CDR3 DNA sequence: TGTGCCACCAGCACTGTACCCCACCCGGATAATTCACCCCTCCACTTT. Translating gives CATSTVPHPDNSPLHF.

V is TRBV10-3 and J is TRBJ1-5; 7 bases map to TRBD1. Germline V gene sequence: CDR1 ENHRY, CDR2 SYGVKD. This CDR3 contains 14 residues. V trimming: 8 bases; J trimming: 4 bases; junction bases outside the gene matches: 8. DNA for the CDR3: TGTGCCATCTCGGGTGGGACAGTAAATCAGCCCCAGCATTTT. This translates into CAISGGTVNQPQHF.

This chain links TRBV10-3 with TRBJ1-1; tentatively, D is TRBD1 (5 bases). The germline V and J ends were trimmed by 0 bases and 0 bases, with 5 bases remaining between them. CDR3 length equals 14 residues. Germline CDR1 and CDR2: ENHRY and SYGVKD. CDR3 sequence: CAISESDMNTEAFF. CDR3 sequence (DNA): TGTGCCATCAGTGAGTCGGACATGAACACTGAAGCTTTCTTT.

The chain couples TRBV19 to TRBJ2-5; 8 bases are shared with TRBD1. Germline loops: CDR1 LNHDA, CDR2 SQIVND (reference sequence). The junction had 4 bases not matched to a gene; V was cut back by 1 base and J by 0 bases. The CDR3 has 16 amino acids. CDR3 region: CASSIGGTGDQETQYF. The CDR3, as DNA: TGTGCCAGTAGTATAGGAGGGACAGGAGACCAAGAGACCCAGTACTTC.

This CDR3 reads CASSLSMGAYNEQFF. The CDR3 nucleotides are TGTGCCAGCAGCTTATCTATGGGGGCCTACAATGAGCAGTTCTTC. This rearrangement joins TRBV7-2 to TRBJ2-1, with D possibly called TRBD1 or TRBD2 (5 bases each). Looked up from germline, CDR1 is SGHTA and CDR2 is FQGNSA. The germline V and J ends were trimmed by 2 bases and 2 bases, with 10 bases remaining between them. This CDR3 has 15 amino acids.

The CDR3 coding sequence is TGCAGCGTACGACAGGGTAACCAAGAGACCCAGTACTTC. Protein product: CSVRQGNQETQYF. The V call is TRBV29-1, the J call TRBJ2-5; TRBD1 agrees at 7 bases. CDR1 is SQVTM, CDR2 ANQGSEA, per germline. The CDR3 is made up of 13 amino acids. The V and J ends lost 6 bases and 0 bases, in that order; junction bases with no gene match: 4.

The chain couples TRBV19 to TRBJ1-5; 9 bases align to TRBD1. The CDR3 has 16 amino acids. Germline assignment: CDR1 LNHDA and CDR2 SQIVND (reference sequence). V was clipped by 5 bases and J by 3 bases; unmatched bases: 8. The CDR3 region has the DNA TGTGCCAGTAGTTTTCTCCGGGACAGGGACAATCAGCCCCAGCATTTT. Protein sequence: CASSFLRDRDNQPQHF.

This sequence joins TRBV10-2 and TRBJ1-6; possibly TRBD1 for D (5 bases). There are 15 residues in the CDR3. The germline V gene encodes CDR1 WSHSY and CDR2 SAAADI. V lost 4 bases to trimming and J lost 9 bases, with 16 bases between them. DNA for the CDR3: TGCGCCAGCAGTGGCGACAGTCCCTGGGTTTCACCCCTCCACTTT. It specifies CASSGDSPWVSPLHF.

The rearrangement uses TRBV5-4 and TRBJ2-5; the match to TRBD2 covers 13 bases. The germline CDR1 and CDR2 sequences are SGHNT and YYREEE (reference sequence). V trimming: 4 bases; J trimming: 2 bases; junction bases outside the gene matches: 11. The CDR3 loop spans 18 amino acids. The CDR3 spells CASSPPKGTSGKQETQYF. CDR3 nucleotides: TGTGCCAGCAGCCCGCCTAAAGGGACTAGCGGGAAACAAGAGACCCAGTACTTC.

Comments on this clone: The same CDR3 arises from other DNA sequences in this sample as well. The CDR3 reads CASSPTSGGRETQYF. Written as DNA, the CDR3 is TGCGCCAGCAGCCCGACTAGCGGGGGTCGAGAGACCCAGTACTTC. The V call is TRBV5-1, the J call TRBJ2-5; 12 nucleotides agree with TRBD2. J was trimmed by 4 bases and V by 4 bases; bases with no gene match: 5. Germline V gene data show CDR1 as SGHRS and CDR2 as YFSETQ. The CDR3 extends over 15 amino acids.

The V gene is TRBV4-1, the J gene TRBJ1-4; 7 positions agree with TRBD1. Losses at the gene ends were 4 bases for V and 4 bases for J; bases not matched to a gene: 3. The CDR3 runs to 14 residues. Germline CDR1 reads MGHRA; CDR2 reads YSYEKL. This CDR3 is CASSPGQRNEKLFF. As DNA, the CDR3 is TGCGCCAGCAGCCCGGGACAGCGTAATGAAAAACTGTTTTTT.

A note on this clone: Distinct nucleotide sequences in the sample also encode this CDR3. The J gene is TRBJ2-5, the V gene TRBV6-5; perhaps TRBD2 as D (6 bases). This CDR3 has 14 residues. Germline assignment: CDR1 MNHEY and CDR2 SVGAGI. The ends were cut back, 2 bases at V and 1 base at J, with 8 bases in the middle. The CDR3 sequence: CASSYGTLQETQYF. DNA for the CDR3: TGTGCCAGCAGTTACGGGACTCTCCAAGAGACCCAGTACTTC.

This clone was seen once. The CDR3 DNA sequence: TGTGCCAGCAGCTTAGGGGCAGGGTCTAACTATGGCTACACCTTC. Residues: CASSLGAGSNYGYTF. The chain links TRBV7-2 to TRBJ1-2; D might be TRBD1 (5 bases). V gave up 1 base and J gave up 0 bases, with 9 bases separating them. In germline, CDR1 is SGHTA, CDR2 FQGNSA. This CDR3 has 15 amino acids. Full variable domain (missing parts from reference TRBV7-2 and TRBJ1-2): GAGVSQSPSNKVTEKGKDVELRCDPISGHTALYWYRQSLGQGLEFLIYFQGNSAPDKSGLPSDRFSAERTGGSVSTLTIQRTQQEDSAVYLCASSLGAGSNYGYTFGSGTRLTVV.

The chain employs TRBV7-8 and TRBJ2-5; D is uncertain. Germline loops: CDR1 SGHVS, CDR2 FQNEAQ. The germline V and J ends were trimmed by 1 base and 2 bases, with 14 bases remaining between them. CDR3 length: 16 amino acids. The CDR3 reads CASSLVSRLEQETQYF. Here the CDR3 DNA reads TGTGCCAGCAGCTTAGTTTCCCGACTGGAACAAGAGACCCAGTACTTC.

The CDR3 spells CASSLTAGGTYNEQFF. Written as DNA, the CDR3 is TGTGCCAGCAGCTTAACTGCGGGAGGTACCTACAATGAGCAGTTCTTC. V and J are TRBV7-9 and TRBJ2-1; 8 bases line up with TRBD2. From germline, CDR1 is SEHNR and CDR2 FQNEAQ (reference sequence). The CDR3 consists of 16 residues. V lost 2 bases to trimming and J lost 2 bases; unmatched junction nucleotides: 5. Based on the CDR3 plus reference TRBV7-9 and TRBJ2-1, the full variable domain is DTGVSQNPRHKITKRGQNVTFRCDPISEHNRLYWYRQTLGQGPEFLTYFQNEAQLEKSRLLSDRFSAERPKGSFSTLEIQRTEQGDSAMYLCASSLTAGGTYNEQFFGPGTRLTVL.

V and J are TRBV19 and TRBJ1-2; no firm D call. V dropped 6 bases and J dropped 8 bases, with 16 bases sitting between them. Looked up from germline, CDR1 is LNHDA and CDR2 is SQIVND (reference sequence). The CDR3 consists of 13 residues. The CDR3, as DNA: TGTGCCAGTAGGAAGAGCCGGGGTTGGGGCTACACCTTC. It translates to CASRKSRGWGYTF.

The V gene is TRBV18, the J gene TRBJ1-5; D is unclear. CDR1 KGHSH and CDR2 LQKENI come from the germline V gene. Trimming shortened V by 6 bases and J by 2 bases, and 14 bases separated the two germline ends. The CDR3 contains 15 residues. CDR3: CASSTAGRGNQPQHF. For the CDR3, the DNA is TGTGCCAGCTCCACGGCGGGTAGGGGCAATCAGCCCCAGCATTTT.

This chain links TRBV7-2 with TRBJ2-7, with 9 bases that match TRBD2. The ends lost 4 bases at V and 2 bases at J; junction bases unmatched: 9. Germline assignment: CDR1 SGHTA and CDR2 FQGNSA. The CDR3 totals 16 residues. The CDR3 sequence is CASSSHISGGPYEQYF. The CDR3, as DNA: TGTGCCAGCAGCTCACACATAAGCGGGGGGCCCTACGAGCAGTACTTC. Based on the CDR3 plus reference TRBV7-2 and TRBJ2-7, the full variable domain is GAGVSQSPSNKVTEKGKDVELRCDPISGHTALYWYRQSLGQGLEFLIYFQGNSAPDKSGLPSDRFSAERTGGSVSTLTIQRTQQEDSAVYLCASSSHISGGPYEQYFGPGTRLTVT.

The chain carries TRBV7-9 and TRBJ2-3; no clear D. The germline V gene encodes CDR1 SEHNR and CDR2 FQNEAQ (reference sequence). The germline V and J ends were trimmed by 0 bases and 6 bases, with 7 bases remaining between them. This CDR3 spans 13 amino acids. The CDR3 here is CASSLALGDTQYF. The CDR3 DNA sequence: TGTGCCAGCAGCTTAGCACTGGGGGATACGCAGTATTTT. The full variable domain, with the rest looked up from reference TRBV7-9 and TRBJ2-3, is DTGVSQNPRHKITKRGQNVTFRCDPISEHNRLYWYRQTLGQGPEFLTYFQNEAQLEKSRLLSDRFSAERPKGSFSTLEIQRTEQGDSAMYLCASSLALGDTQYFGPGTRLTVL.

The chain links TRBV5-1 to TRBJ2-1; 11 bases agree with TRBD2. The V and J ends lost 6 bases and 7 bases, in that order; junction bases with no gene match: 12. Germline V gene data show CDR1 as SGHRS and CDR2 as YFSETQ. This CDR3 spans 16 amino acids. The CDR3 is CASTEGAGTSGNEQFF. The CDR3, as DNA: TGCGCCAGCACCGAAGGGGCCGGGACTAGCGGAAATGAGCAGTTCTTC. Together with reference TRBV5-1 and TRBJ2-1, the CDR3 gives the full variable domain: KAGVTQTPRYLIKTRGQQVTLSCSPISGHRSVSWYQQTPGQGLQFLFEYFSETQRNKGNFPGRFSGRQFSNSRSEMNVSTLELGDSALYLCASTEGAGTSGNEQFFGPGTRLTVL.

The rearrangement uses TRBV5-6 and TRBJ2-5; tentatively, D is TRBD1 or TRBD2 (5 bases each). Germline CDR1 and CDR2: SGHDT and YYEEEE. Trimming cost V 4 bases and J 2 bases, with 21 bases left between them. The CDR3 sequence is 17 residues long. The CDR3 nucleotides read TGTGCCAGCAGCCCAAGAAGTGGGGGATGGTCTCAAGAGACCCAGTACTTC. Translated, it gives CASSPRSGGWSQETQYF.

On this clone itself: This specimen includes other DNA sequences encoding the same CDR3. This chain joins TRBV18 and TRBJ2-3; 7 bases agree with TRBD2. There are 15 residues in the CDR3. The germline gives CDR1 KGHSH, CDR2 LQKENI. Trimming took 2 bases from V and 2 from J; bases not matched to a gene: 4. The CDR3 reads CASSPSAGVTDTQYF. The CDR3 DNA is TGTGCCAGCTCACCATCGGCGGGGGTCACAGATACGCAGTATTTT.

This rearrangement joins TRBV5-1 to TRBJ2-1; 8 nucleotides agree with TRBD2. The CDR3 spans 16 residues. Germline loops: CDR1 SGHRS, CDR2 YFSETQ. Trimming cost V 4 bases and J 7 bases; bases outside gene matches: 13. The CDR3 DNA reads as TGCGCCAGCAGCATGAGGCCGGGACTAGAGGGGAATGAGCAGTTCTTC. Its protein is CASSMRPGLEGNEQFF.

This rearrangement joins TRBV6-1 to TRBJ1-3, with D possibly being TRBD1 (6 bases). The CDR3 consists of 13 residues. The germline CDR1 and CDR2 sequences are MNHNS and SASEGT. Trimming stripped 5 bases from V and 8 bases from J, with 13 bases between. Here the CDR3 reads CASSHRAQDTIYF. The CDR3 region has the DNA TGTGCCAGCAGTCACAGGGCCCAGGACACCATATATTTT.

This clone showed up just once. V gene TRBV10-3 combines with J gene TRBJ2-1, with 7 positions matching TRBD1. In germline, CDR1 is ENHRY, CDR2 SYGVKD. V was clipped by 2 bases and J by 5 bases; unmatched bases: 6. The CDR3 covers 15 residues. The DNA for the CDR3 is TGTGCCATCAGTGAGAGAGGGGGCTTGGACAATGAGCAGTTCTTC. Translating gives CAISERGGLDNEQFF.

The V call is TRBV9, the J call TRBJ2-1; D unclear. In germline, CDR1 is SGDLS, CDR2 YYNGEE. With 0 bases removed from V and 5 bases from J, the gap between germline ends came to 12 bases. The CDR3 covers 15 residues. For the CDR3, the DNA is TGTGCCAGCAGCGTAGCTGAGTTACTGAACAATGAGCAGTTCTTC. It translates to CASSVAELLNNEQFF.

This rearrangement joins TRBV9 to TRBJ2-1, with TRBD2 matching over 12 bases. Germline V gene lookup returns CDR1 SGDLS and CDR2 YYNGEE. The CDR3 runs to 15 residues. The junction had 3 bases not matched to a gene; V was cut back by 0 bases and J by 8 bases. In nucleotides, the CDR3 is TGTGCCAGCAGCGTAGGACTAGCGGGAGAGCATGAGCAGTTCTTC. Amino acid sequence: CASSVGLAGEHEQFF. Full variable domain (remainder filled in from reference TRBV9 and TRBJ2-1): DSGVTQTPKHLITATGQRVTLRCSPRSGDLSVYWYQQSLDQGLQFLIQYYNGEERAKGNILERFSAQQFPDLHSELNLSSLELGDSALYFCASSVGLAGEHEQFFGPGTRLTVL.

This rearrangement joins TRBV6-6 to TRBJ1-2; no firm D call. The CDR3 length is 12 residues. Between the trimmed V and J ends, which lost 7 bases and 2 bases, there was a span of 8 bases. Per germline, CDR1 MNHNY and CDR2 SVGAGI (reference sequence). The CDR3 nucleotides are TGTGCCAGCACGTCAGAAAACTATGGCTACACCTTC. This gives the protein CASTSENYGYTF.

The chain joins TRBV25-1 to TRBJ1-6; a possible D gene is TRBD1 (6 bases). Trimming stripped 0 bases from V and 10 bases from J, with 16 bases between. CDR3 length equals 16 residues. Germline V gene data show CDR1 as MGHDK and CDR2 as SYGVNS. The CDR3 DNA follows: TGTGCCAGCAGTGAATATATTAGAGGGGGAGGATCACCCCTCCACTTT. Its protein is CASSEYIRGGGSPLHF.

The V call is TRBV7-9, the J call TRBJ2-1, with 7 bases that match TRBD1. CDR1 is SEHNR and CDR2 is FQNEAQ in the germline V gene (reference sequence). The CDR3 contains 14 residues. V lost 8 bases and J lost 0; bases outside the gene matches: 4. This CDR3 is CASLTGSSYNEQFF. In nucleotides, the CDR3 is TGTGCCAGCTTGACAGGGAGCTCCTACAATGAGCAGTTCTTC.